This T cell receptor (beta chain) originates from a study of T cell clonotyping in hematopoietic cell transplantation. Whole-study results and caveats: CD4 and CD8 repertoire contributions could not be separated without sorting. At the given depth, recipient repertoires were over 97% de novo clonotypes. After transplant, recipient diversity fell while pathologically expanded clonotypes grew through day 180.

A note on this clone: Its antigen is currently unknown.

TCRdb's copy holds only in-frame clones and misses some; the assay was immunoSEQ multiplex PCR. The sample records about 14,000 clones, around 97% being singletons. The germline V gene encodes CDR1 GTSNPN and CDR2 SVGIG (reference sequence). J lost 13 bases, V lost 3 bases, and 9 bases had no gene match. CDR3 size: 13 residues. The sample here was peripheral blood mononuclear cells, taken 30 days after allogeneic stem cell transplant. This chain connects TRBV30 to TRBJ1-6; 7 bases line up with TRBD1. This receptor was obtained from a female patient aged 50-59 years who had an allogeneic stem cell transplant from an unrelated donor, so T cells may come from the graft donor. Some clones in this sample may be carry-over from other donors' samples. The chain's CDR3 is CAWRGQHVSPLHF. Written as DNA, the CDR3 is TGTGCCTGGAGGGGACAGCACGTTTCGCCCCTCCACTTT.